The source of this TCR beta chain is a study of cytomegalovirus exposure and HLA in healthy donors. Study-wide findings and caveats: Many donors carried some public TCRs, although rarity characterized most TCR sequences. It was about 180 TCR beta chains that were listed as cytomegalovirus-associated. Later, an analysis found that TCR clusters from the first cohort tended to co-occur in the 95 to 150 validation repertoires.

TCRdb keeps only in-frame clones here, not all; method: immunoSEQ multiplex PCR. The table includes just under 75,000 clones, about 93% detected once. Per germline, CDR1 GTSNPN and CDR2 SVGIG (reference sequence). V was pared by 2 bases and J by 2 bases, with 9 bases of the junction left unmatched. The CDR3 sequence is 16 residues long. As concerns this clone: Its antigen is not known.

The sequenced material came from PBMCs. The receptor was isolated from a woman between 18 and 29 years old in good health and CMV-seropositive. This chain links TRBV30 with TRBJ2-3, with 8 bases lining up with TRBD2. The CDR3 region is CAWSKGSGSPTDTQYF. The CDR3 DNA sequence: TGTGCCTGGAGTAAAGGCAGCGGGAGCCCCACAGATACGCAGTATTTT.